The following is a T cell receptor beta chain sequence with its context. The antigen remains unidentified. The data originate from a study of beta chain features in type 1 diabetes. V was pared by 0 bases and J by 6 bases, with 13 bases between. CDR3 length equals 14 residues. Germline V gene lookup returns CDR1 SGHRS and CDR2 YFSETQ. CD4+ cells of the naive, central memory, regulatory and stem cell-like memory types were sorted via CD45RO/CCR7/CD25/CD127/CD95/CD27. All sorted populations exceeded 95% purity. Expressed TCRB transcripts were sequenced because the isolated RNA had all been reverse transcribed beforehand. About 3.57 million reads were obtained on average from naive, central memory and regulatory T cell samples. Data came from immunoSEQ multiplex PCR; TCRdb stores just in-frame clones and leaves some out. The sample holds roughly 150,000 clones, approximately 9% seen once. Points from the study as a whole: Moderate but significant shortening of TCRB CDR3s was recorded in all four CD4+ subsets from Type 1 diabetes patients. In comparison with healthy donors, patients had naive, central memory and Treg TCRB repertoires that appeared more similar.

The sample taken for sequencing was central memory CD4+ T cells from blood. The source is a woman aged 18-35 years with type 1 diabetes. The chain combines TRBV5-1 with TRBJ2-7; D possibly corresponds to TRBD1 (5 bases). The CDR3 DNA reads as TGCGCCAGCAGCTTGGACCAGGGCACCGCCGAGCAGTACTTC. The encoded protein is CASSLDQGTAEQYF.